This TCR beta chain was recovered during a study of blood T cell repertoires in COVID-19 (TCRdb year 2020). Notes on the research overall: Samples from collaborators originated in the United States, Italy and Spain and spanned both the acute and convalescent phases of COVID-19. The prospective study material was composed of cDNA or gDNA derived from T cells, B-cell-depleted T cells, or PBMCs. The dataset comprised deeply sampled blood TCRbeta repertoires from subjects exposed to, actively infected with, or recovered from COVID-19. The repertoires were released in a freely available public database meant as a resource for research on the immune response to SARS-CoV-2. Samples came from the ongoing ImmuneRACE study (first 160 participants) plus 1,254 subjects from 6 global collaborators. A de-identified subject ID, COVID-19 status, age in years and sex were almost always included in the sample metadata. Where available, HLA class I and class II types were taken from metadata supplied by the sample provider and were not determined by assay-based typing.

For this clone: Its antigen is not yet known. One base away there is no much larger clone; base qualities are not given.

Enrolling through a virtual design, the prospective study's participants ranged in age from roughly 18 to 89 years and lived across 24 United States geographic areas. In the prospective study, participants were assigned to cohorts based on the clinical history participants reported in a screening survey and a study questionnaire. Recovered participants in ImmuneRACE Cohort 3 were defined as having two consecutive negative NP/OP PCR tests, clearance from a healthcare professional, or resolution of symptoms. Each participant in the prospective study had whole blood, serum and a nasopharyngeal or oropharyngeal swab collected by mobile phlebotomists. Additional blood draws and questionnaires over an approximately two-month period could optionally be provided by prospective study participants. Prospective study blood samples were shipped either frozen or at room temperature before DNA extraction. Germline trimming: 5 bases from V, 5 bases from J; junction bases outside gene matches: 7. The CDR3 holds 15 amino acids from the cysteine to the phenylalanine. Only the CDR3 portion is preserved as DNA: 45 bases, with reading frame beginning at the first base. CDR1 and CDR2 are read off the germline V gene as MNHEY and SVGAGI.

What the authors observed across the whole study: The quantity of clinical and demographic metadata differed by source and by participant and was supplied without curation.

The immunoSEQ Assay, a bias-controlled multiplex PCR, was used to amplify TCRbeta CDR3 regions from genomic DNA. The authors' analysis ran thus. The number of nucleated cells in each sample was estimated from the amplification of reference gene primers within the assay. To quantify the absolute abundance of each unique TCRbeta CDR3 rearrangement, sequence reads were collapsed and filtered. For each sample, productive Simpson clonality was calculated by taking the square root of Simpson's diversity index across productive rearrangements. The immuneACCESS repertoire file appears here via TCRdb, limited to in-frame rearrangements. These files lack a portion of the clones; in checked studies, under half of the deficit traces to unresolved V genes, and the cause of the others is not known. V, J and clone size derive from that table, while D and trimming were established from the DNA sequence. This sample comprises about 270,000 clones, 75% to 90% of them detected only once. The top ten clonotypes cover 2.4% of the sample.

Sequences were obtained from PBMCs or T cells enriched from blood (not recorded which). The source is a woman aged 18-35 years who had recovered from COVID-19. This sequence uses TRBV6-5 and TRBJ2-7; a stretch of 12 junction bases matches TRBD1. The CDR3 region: CASSPGQGAIHEQYF. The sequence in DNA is TGTGCCAGCAGTCCGGGACAGGGGGCTATCCACGAGCAGTACTTC.